This TCR beta chain stems from a study of blood T cell repertoires in COVID-19. For the study at large: Whether acute or convalescent, the COVID-19 samples came from the United States, Italy and Spain. From T cells, B-cell-depleted T cells, or PBMCs came the material, which was cDNA or gDNA.

Methods used by the authors: Estimated nucleated cell counts came from reference gene primer amplification. Using immunoSEQ multiplex PCR, the repertoire was profiled, and TCRdb retains in-frame clones only, with some absent. V and J calls plus clone size are reproduced from that table; the DNA served to infer D and trimming. The sample records some 150,000 clones, 81% being singletons. V was clipped by 2 bases and J by 0 bases, with 14 bases between them. Germline V gene data show CDR1 as MGHRA and CDR2 as YSYEKL. This CDR3 has 17 residues. The material sequenced was peripheral blood. The receptor was isolated from a woman aged 60-75 years with active or convalescent COVID-19. The chain carries TRBV4-1 and TRBJ1-3; D is possibly TRBD1 (5 bases). The CDR3 nucleotides read TGCGCCAGCAGCCAAAGCAGGGTTCCGAGCTCTGGAAACACCATATATTTT. It yields the protein CASSQSRVPSSGNTIYF.